This T cell receptor (beta chain) was documented in a study of early T cells in non-severe SARS-CoV-2 infection. Looking at the study overall: The study sequenced bulk RNA from unsorted whole blood, with chains unpaired. Whole-study findings and limits: VDJdb-based annotation leaned toward anti-spike CD8 responses and missed private and CD4 specificities.

The table lists this clonotype with many counts. Its antigen is currently unknown. Attachment of unique molecular identifiers was made to individual cDNA molecules. A single record per CDR3 protein comes from TCRdb applying MiXCR to the 5' RACE reads. The sample lists around 60,000 distinct CDR3 sequences; under 15% were seen once. The CDR3 totals 13 residues. Trimming took 7 bases from V and 8 from J; bases not matched to a gene: 8. Germline V gene data show CDR1 as LNHDA and CDR2 as SQIVND (reference sequence). Input material: whole blood. The V gene is TRBV19, the J gene TRBJ1-5; 7 bases map to TRBD1. The source is an adult who was a healthcare worker with PCR-confirmed SARS-CoV-2 infection or an uninfected control (not recorded which). CDR3 in DNA: TGTGCCAGTAACCAACAGGGGCGGGAGCCCCAGCATTTT. Amino acids: CASNQQGREPQHF.